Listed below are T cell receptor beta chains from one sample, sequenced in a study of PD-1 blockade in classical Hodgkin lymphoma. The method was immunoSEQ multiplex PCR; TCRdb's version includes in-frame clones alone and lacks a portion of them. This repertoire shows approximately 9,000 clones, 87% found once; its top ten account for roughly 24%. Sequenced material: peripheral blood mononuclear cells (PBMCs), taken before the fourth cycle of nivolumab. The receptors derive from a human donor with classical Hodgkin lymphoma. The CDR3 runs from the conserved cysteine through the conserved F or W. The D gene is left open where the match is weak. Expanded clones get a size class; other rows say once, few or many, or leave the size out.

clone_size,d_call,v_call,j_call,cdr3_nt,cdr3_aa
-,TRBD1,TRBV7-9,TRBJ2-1,TGTGCCAGCAGCATGGACAGGGGACATGAGCAGTTCTTC,CASSMDRGHEQFF
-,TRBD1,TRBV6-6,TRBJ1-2,TGTGCCAGCACCCCCGGGACAGGAATCTATGGCTACACCTTC,CASTPGTGIYGYTF
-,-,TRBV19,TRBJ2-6,TGTGCCAGTACAAGCGCCCCCGGGGGGGCCAACGTCCTGACTTTC,CASTSAPGGANVLTF
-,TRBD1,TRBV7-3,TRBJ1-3,TGTGCCAGCAGCTTAACGGGGACAGGGGTCGGAAACACCATATATTTT,CASSLTGTGVGNTIYF
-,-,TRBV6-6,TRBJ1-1,TGTGCCAGCAGTTACAGTAACGCCGGTGAAGCTTTCTTT,CASSYSNAGEAFF
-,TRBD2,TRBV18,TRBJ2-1,TGTGCCAGCTCACCCCCGGGGGGGCCACGGTACAATGAGCAGTTCTTC,CASSPPGGPRYNEQFF
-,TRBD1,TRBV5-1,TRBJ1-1,TGCGCCAGCAGCTTCGACAGGGGGCCTGGCACTGAAGCTTTCTTT,CASSFDRGPGTEAFF
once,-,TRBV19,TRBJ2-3,TGTGCCAGTAGTATGGAGGACAAACCCACAGATACGCAGTATTTT,CASSMEDKPTDTQYF
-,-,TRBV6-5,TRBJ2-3,TGTGCCAGCAGTTACTCGGACCCCGGAGGGCCAGATACGCAGTATTTT,CASSYSDPGGPDTQYF
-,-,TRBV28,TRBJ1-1,TGTGCCAGCAGTTTGGGGCCCGGGGGAGGGGGCACTGAAGCTTTCTTT,CASSLGPGGGGTEAFF
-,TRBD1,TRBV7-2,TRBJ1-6,TGTGCCAGCAGCTTAGGGGGGACAGGCTATAATTCACCCCTCCACTTT,CASSLGGTGYNSPLHF
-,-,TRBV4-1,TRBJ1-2,TGCGCCAGCAGCCAACCCGCAGCACAGGGAGCGGACTACACCTTC,CASSQPAAQGADYTF
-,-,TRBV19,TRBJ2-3,TGTGCCAGTAGCAGGACCCCCATGGGTCCAGATACGCAGTATTTT,CASSRTPMGPDTQYF
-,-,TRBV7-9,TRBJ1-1,TGTGCCAGCAGCTTAGAAGGGGAAACTGAAGCTTTCTTT,CASSLEGETEAFF
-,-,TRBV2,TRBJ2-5,TGTGCCAGCAGTCCCAGGGACGGGTACCAAGAGACCCAGTACTTC,CASSPRDGYQETQYF
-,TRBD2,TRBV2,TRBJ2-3,TGTGCCAGTCGGGCGGGAGGGACAGATACGCAGTATTTT,CASRAGGTDTQYF
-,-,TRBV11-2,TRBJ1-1,TGTGCCAGCAGCTACGTATCTTTGGACACTGAAGCTTTCTTT,CASSYVSLDTEAFF
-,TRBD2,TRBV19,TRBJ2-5,TGTGCCAGTAAGATTAGGGCGGGGGGGCCTTCCGAGACCCAGTACTTC,CASKIRAGGPSETQYF
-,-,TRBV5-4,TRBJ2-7,TGTGCCAGCAGCTTCACCGCCGGGACATATTCTTACGAGCAGTACTTC,CASSFTAGTYSYEQYF
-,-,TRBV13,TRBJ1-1,TGTGCCAGCAGCATCGGACGGTTGAACACTGAAGCTTTCTTT,CASSIGRLNTEAFF
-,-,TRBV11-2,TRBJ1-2,TGTGCCAGCAGCTTAGGAATCAGGGTGGACCCTAACTATGGCTACACCTTC,CASSLGIRVDPNYGYTF
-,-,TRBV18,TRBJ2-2,TGTGCCAGCTCACCGCTAACCGGAAGAACGACCGGGGAGCTGTTTTTT,CASSPLTGRTTGELFF